A selection of T cell receptor beta chains follows, all from one sample in a study of CD8 T cells in Susac syndrome. MiXCR was run by TCRdb on the immunoSEQ multiplex PCR reads, yielding one entry per CDR3 protein. The sample consists of approximately 170,000 distinct CDR3 sequences, around 94% of them appearing once. What was sequenced was CD4+ T cells from PBMCs. The receptors here all came from a human donor with multiple sclerosis. The CDR3 runs from the conserved cysteine through the conserved F or W. The D gene is left open where the match is weak. Clone size, where shown, is once, few, many, or a class for clones that have expanded.

D gene	clone size	V gene	J gene	CDR3 DNA	CDR3 protein
TRBD1	once	TRBV5-1	TRBJ1-1	TGCGCCAGCAGCTTGAGGCGGGGGACAGGGGGTCAGAACACTGAAGCTTTCTTT	CASSLRRGTGGQNTEAFF
-	-	TRBV20-1	TRBJ1-1	TGCAGTGCTAGCGAAGACCACTACACTGAAGCTTTCTTT	CSASEDHYTEAFF
-	once	TRBV10-2	TRBJ1-4	TGCGCCAGCAGATCAACACCGGGTAATGAAAAACTGTTTTTT	CASRSTPGNEKLFF
-	-	TRBV2	TRBJ1-1	TGTGCCAGCAGTCAGGACTTTAGGGAAGCTTTCTTT	CASSQDFREAFF
TRBD1	-	TRBV30	TRBJ1-5	TGTGCCTGGAGTACAGACAGGGAGCGCAATCAGCCCCAGCATTTT	CAWSTDRERNQPQHF
-	few	TRBV2	TRBJ2-7	TGTGCCAGCAGTCCCGGGACCTACTCCTACGAGCAGTACTTC	CASSPGTYSYEQYF
-	-	TRBV24-1	TRBJ2-2	TGTGCCACCAGTGATACGGGGGGCGCGGCCGGGGAGCTGTTTTTT	CATSDTGGAAGELFF
-	-	TRBV5-1	TRBJ2-3	TGCGCCAGCAGGGCGGACGGGGAGACGCAGTATTTT	CASRADGETQYF
-	-	TRBV18	TRBJ2-1	TGTGCCAGCTTAGTAAGCGGTACTTACAATGAGCAGTTCTTC	CASLVSGTYNEQFF
TRBD1	once	TRBV5-6	TRBJ2-7	TGTGCCAGCAGCTTGTTAGGTCCCGGGACAGGGGGAAATGAGCAGTACTTC	CASSLLGPGTGGNEQYF
-	few	TRBV14	TRBJ2-7	TGTGCCAGCAGCCCGACGGGAACCTACGAGCAGTACTTC	CASSPTGTYEQYF
TRBD2	-	TRBV6-1	TRBJ2-5	TGTGCCAGCAGTTGGAGGCTAGCGGGTGCCCAAAGATACTTC	CASSWRLAGAQRYF
-	-	TRBV2	TRBJ1-5	TGTGCCAGCGGGACATCAAGAAGCAATCAGCCCCAGCATTTT	CASGTSRSNQPQHF
-	-	TRBV12-3/TRBV12-4	TRBJ1-1	TGTGCCAGCAGTGATCTTCGGGGTACGAACACTGAAGCTTTCTTT	CASSDLRGTNTEAFF
-	-	TRBV27	TRBJ1-3	TGTGCCAGCAGACCTGGGGGGCCTGGAAACACCATATATTTT	CASRPGGPGNTIYF
TRBD1	-	TRBV24-1	TRBJ2-5	TGTGCCACCAGTGACCCCGGGACAGGGATTGAGACCCAGTACTTC	CATSDPGTGIETQYF
-	-	TRBV19	TRBJ1-5	TGTGCCAGTAGTATCCGGGACTCCCAGTCCTTTAGCAATCAGCCCCAGCATTTT	CASSIRDSQSFSNQPQHF
TRBD1	-	TRBV30	TRBJ1-5	TGTGCCTGGACGCCGGGACAGGCATTTCAGCCCCAGCATTTT	CAWTPGQAFQPQHF
-	-	TRBV4-1	TRBJ1-4	TGCGCCAGCAGCCGAGGGGTGACAGAAAAACTGTTTTTT	CASSRGVTEKLFF
TRBD1	-	TRBV29-1	TRBJ2-7	TGCAGCGTCAAACAGGGGCTCCAGTACGAGCAGTACTTC	CSVKQGLQYEQYF
-	-	TRBV23-1	TRBJ2-5	TGCGCCAGCGAGAGGGTAGGGGAGACCCAGTACTTC	CASERVGETQYF
-	-	TRBV5-1	TRBJ1-1	TGCGCCAGCAGCTTGGCGGGGTTCTCCACTGAAGCTTTCTTT	CASSLAGFSTEAFF
TRBD1	-	TRBV4-2	TRBJ1-2	TGTGCCAGCAGCCAGAGACAGGGGGACCCCCTGGTGGACTATGGCTACACCTTC	CASSQRQGDPLVDYGYTF
-	-	TRBV20-1	TRBJ1-5	TGCAGTGCTAGAGGGTCCCCTTCCCATCATCAGCCCCAGCATTTT	CSARGSPSHHQPQHF
TRBD1	once	TRBV6-1	TRBJ2-5	TGTGCCAGCAGTGCCTCCGACAGGGTAGAGACCCAGTACTTC	CASSASDRVETQYF
-	-	TRBV5-1	TRBJ2-5	TGCGCCAGCAGCTGGGAAGAGACCCAGTACTTC	CASSWEETQYF
-	once	TRBV30	TRBJ1-3	TGTGCCTGGGGGAAGTTTCCAGGGGCTGGAAACACCATATATTTT	CAWGKFPGAGNTIYF
-	-	TRBV11-3	TRBJ2-1	TGTGCCAGCAGCTTAGGTGGAGGAGGGACCCATGAGCAGTTCTTC	CASSLGGGGTHEQFF
-	-	TRBV11-1	TRBJ1-1	TGTGCCAGCAGCTTAGAAACAGGAGGGCTCGGCGCTGAAGCTTTCTTT	CASSLETGGLGAEAFF
-	-	TRBV15	TRBJ1-1	TGTGCCACCAGCACCTCCCCTCATAATACGGCAGGGGCTTTCTTT	CATSTSPHNTAGAFF
-	-	TRBV27	TRBJ1-1	TGTGCCAGCAGTTTAAAGGAGTATAGGGGGTTACTTACCTACACTGAAGCTTTCTTT	CASSLKEYRGLLTYTEAFF
-	-	TRBV9	TRBJ1-3	TGTGCCAGCAGCGCAGGGGTTGGAAACACCATATATTTT	CASSAGVGNTIYF
-	few	TRBV28	TRBJ2-7	TGTGCCAGCAGTTTACTCAGCGAGCAGTACTTC	CASSLLSEQYF
-	-	TRBV2	TRBJ1-5	TGTGCCAGCAGTGCCCAGGGAAGGGGACAGCCCCAGCATTTT	CASSAQGRGQPQHF
-	few	TRBV2	TRBJ1-1	TGTGCCAGCAGTGATCAGGGGAACACTGAAGCTTTCTTT	CASSDQGNTEAFF
-	-	TRBV30	TRBJ2-5	TGTGCCCTGGAAAGCGTACCCCTGGGGACCCAGTACTTC	CALESVPLGTQYF
TRBD1	-	TRBV6-1	TRBJ2-7	TGTGCCAGCAGTGCTTACAGGACAGGGGGAAATTACGAGCAGTACTTC	CASSAYRTGGNYEQYF
-	-	TRBV13	TRBJ2-4	TGTGCCAGCAGCTTAAACCGGGATCGGTACTTC	CASSLNRDRYF
-	-	TRBV27	TRBJ1-5	TGTGCCAGCAGTTTCTATTCAGGCAATCAGCCCCAGCATTTT	CASSFYSGNQPQHF
-	-	TRBV9	TRBJ2-7	TGTGCCAGCAGCCCAATAGGGGGAAGGTACGAGCAGTACTTC	CASSPIGGRYEQYF
-	once	TRBV29-1	TRBJ1-5	TGCAGCGTTACGATAGGGGGGTTCCAGCCCCAGCATTTT	CSVTIGGFQPQHF
-	-	TRBV5-1	TRBJ1-5	TGCGCCAGCAGTCCAGGGGCGACCTTCAATCAGCCCCAGCATTTT	CASSPGATFNQPQHF
-	-	TRBV13	TRBJ2-4	TGTGCCAGCAGCCAAAGGTGGTTAGGGCGTGTGACCAAAAACATTCAGTACTTC	CASSQRWLGRVTKNIQYF
-	-	TRBV23-1	TRBJ1-1	TGCGCCAGCAGTCAAATAACAAGGTCGGGTTTGGCTGAAGCTTTCTTT	CASSQITRSGLAEAFF
-	-	TRBV29-1	TRBJ1-1	TGCAGCGTTGAAGAAGCTTTCTTT	CSVEEAFF
-	-	TRBV27	TRBJ2-1	TGTGCCAGCAGTCTCCAGACTAGTTGGAATGAGCAGTTCTTC	CASSLQTSWNEQFF
-	-	TRBV2	TRBJ1-4	TGTGCCAGTATCAGGGCGGGTGAAAAACTGTTTTTT	CASIRAGEKLFF
TRBD2	-	TRBV18	TRBJ2-7	TGTGCCAGCTCACAACTAGCGGGTTCCTACGAGCAGTACTTC	CASSQLAGSYEQYF
-	-	TRBV7-2	TRBJ2-2	TGTGCCAGCAGCTTAGACCGGGACTCGTACACCGGGGAGCTGTTTTTT	CASSLDRDSYTGELFF
-	-	TRBV28	TRBJ1-2	TGTGCCAGCAGGCGGGACACTACCCCTACTATCTATGGCTACACCTTC	CASRRDTTPTIYGYTF
TRBD2	-	TRBV7-9	TRBJ2-3	TGTGCCAGCGAGCTGGGCCTGATAAATAGCGGGAGTGGAGATACGCAGTATTTT	CASELGLINSGSGDTQYF
TRBD2	-	TRBV20-1	TRBJ2-1	TGCAGTGCTAGAGCTGATAGCGGGAGGGACTCCTACAATGAGCAGTTCTTC	CSARADSGRDSYNEQFF
TRBD2	-	TRBV7-2	TRBJ2-1	TGTGCCAGCAGTACCGGGACTAGCGGGAACTACAATGAGCAGTTCTTC	CASSTGTSGNYNEQFF
TRBD1	-	TRBV5-6	TRBJ2-7	TGTGCCAGCAGCGGCCGGGACAGGAACTCCTACGAGCAGTACTTC	CASSGRDRNSYEQYF
-	-	TRBV19	TRBJ1-2	TGTGCCAGTAGTAACAGGGAACGTGGCTACACCTTC	CASSNRERGYTF
-	-	TRBV12-3/TRBV12-4	TRBJ2-3	TGTGCCAGCAGTATGCGGGCCACAGATACGCAGTATTTT	CASSMRATDTQYF
-	once	TRBV9	TRBJ2-1	TGTGCCAGCAGAGAGCTCTCCTCCTACAATGAGCAGTTCTTC	CASRELSSYNEQFF